Listed here is a single T cell receptor beta chain. This sample is part of a study of OX40 agonist ivuxolimab in advanced cancers. Only in-frame clones appear in the TCRdb table, and some are missing; sequencing was by immunoSEQ multiplex PCR. The sample records roughly 100,000 clones, 80% to 90% being singletons. This material consisted of CD4+ or CD8+ T cells sorted from blood, taken in a trial of the OX40 agonist ivuxolimab. The source is an adult with an advanced solid tumor such as melanoma, head and neck, liver or kidney cancer.

The CDR3 nucleotides read TGTGCCAGCAGGCCCCAACGCAGAGGGGGCCCCAGCACAGATACGCAGTATTTT. Residues: CASRPQRRGGPSTDTQYF. V and J are TRBV28 and TRBJ2-3, with TRBD1 matching 7 bases. The V and J ends lost 6 bases and 0 bases, in that order; junction bases with no gene match: 15. Germline CDR1 and CDR2: MDHEN and SYDVKM. This CDR3 region has 18 residues.